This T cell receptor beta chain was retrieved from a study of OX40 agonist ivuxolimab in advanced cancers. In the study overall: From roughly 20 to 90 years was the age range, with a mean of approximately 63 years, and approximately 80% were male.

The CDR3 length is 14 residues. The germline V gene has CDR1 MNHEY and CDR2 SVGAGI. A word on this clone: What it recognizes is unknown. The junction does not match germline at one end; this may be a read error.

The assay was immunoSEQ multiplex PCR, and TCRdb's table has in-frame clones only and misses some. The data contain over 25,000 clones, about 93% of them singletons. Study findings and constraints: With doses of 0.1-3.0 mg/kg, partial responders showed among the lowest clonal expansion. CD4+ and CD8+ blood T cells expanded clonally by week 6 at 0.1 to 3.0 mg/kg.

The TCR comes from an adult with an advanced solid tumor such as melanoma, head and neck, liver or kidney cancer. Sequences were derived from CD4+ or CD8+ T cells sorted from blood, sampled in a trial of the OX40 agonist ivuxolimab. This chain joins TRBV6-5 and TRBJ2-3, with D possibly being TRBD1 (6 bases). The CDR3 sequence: CANSYSNQGNTQYF. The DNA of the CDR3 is TGTGCCAACAGTTACTCGAACCAGGGGAATACGCAGTATTTT.